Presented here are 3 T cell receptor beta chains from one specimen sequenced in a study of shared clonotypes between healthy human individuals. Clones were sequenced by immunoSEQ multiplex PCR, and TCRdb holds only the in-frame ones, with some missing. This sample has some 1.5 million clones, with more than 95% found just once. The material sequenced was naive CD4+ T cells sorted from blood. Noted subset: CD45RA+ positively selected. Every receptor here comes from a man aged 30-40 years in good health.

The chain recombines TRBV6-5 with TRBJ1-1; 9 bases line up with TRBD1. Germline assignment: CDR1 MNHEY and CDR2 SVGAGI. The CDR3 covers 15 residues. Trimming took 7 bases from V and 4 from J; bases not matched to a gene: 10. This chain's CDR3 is CASTYRGPVSTEAFF. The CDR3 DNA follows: TGTGCCAGCACCTACAGGGGGCCGGTTAGCACTGAAGCTTTCTTT.

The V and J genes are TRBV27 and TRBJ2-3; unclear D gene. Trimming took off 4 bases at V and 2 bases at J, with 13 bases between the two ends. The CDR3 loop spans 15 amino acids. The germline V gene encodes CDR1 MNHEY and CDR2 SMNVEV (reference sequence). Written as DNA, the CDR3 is TGTGCCAGCAGTTATTCCGGGTCCAACACAGATACGCAGTATTTT. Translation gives CASSYSGSNTDTQYF.

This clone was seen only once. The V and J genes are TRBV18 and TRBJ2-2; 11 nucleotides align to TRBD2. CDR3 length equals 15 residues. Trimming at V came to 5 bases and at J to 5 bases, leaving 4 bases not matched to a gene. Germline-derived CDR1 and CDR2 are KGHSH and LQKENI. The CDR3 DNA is TGTGCCAGCTCATCACGGACTAGCGGGACCGGGGAGCTGTTTTTT. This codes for CASSSRTSGTGELFF.